This T cell receptor (beta chain) comes out of a study of tumor-infiltrating lymphocytes in primary liver carcinoma. There are 14 residues in the CDR3. V shed 6 bases and J 1 base; nucleotides not matched to a gene: 4. Study-level points and caveats: Tumor-blood pairs (like tumor-adjacent pairs) overlapped less than tumor region pairs did.

Unsorted whole blood supplied the RNA, and germline DNA was extracted too. From around 0.5 ug total RNA, TCR beta cDNA was generated with a primer in the constant region. Libraries for TCR beta were built through three nested multiplex PCR rounds, which together made up a slightly modified ARM-PCR procedure. The study ran its first two PCR rounds for approximately 10 cycles each, using TRBV1-TRBV30 forward primers and a C-beta reverse primer. TCRdb independently ran MiXCR on the multiplex PCR reads; one entry per CDR3 protein. The data show about 180,000 distinct CDR3 sequences, with over 45% seen just once and approximately 65% held by the top ten. Notes on this clonotype: Its specificity is not known.

Sequenced input: peripheral blood. V and J are TRBV12-3 or TRBV12-4 and TRBJ1-2; 8 positions match TRBD1. The sequence derives from a man between 40 and 49 years old with primary liver carcinoma and hepatitis B virus infection. CDR3 sequence reads: CASSRGQVNYGYTF. DNA for the CDR3: TGTGCCAGCAGCCGGGGACAGGTTAACTATGGCTACACCTTC.